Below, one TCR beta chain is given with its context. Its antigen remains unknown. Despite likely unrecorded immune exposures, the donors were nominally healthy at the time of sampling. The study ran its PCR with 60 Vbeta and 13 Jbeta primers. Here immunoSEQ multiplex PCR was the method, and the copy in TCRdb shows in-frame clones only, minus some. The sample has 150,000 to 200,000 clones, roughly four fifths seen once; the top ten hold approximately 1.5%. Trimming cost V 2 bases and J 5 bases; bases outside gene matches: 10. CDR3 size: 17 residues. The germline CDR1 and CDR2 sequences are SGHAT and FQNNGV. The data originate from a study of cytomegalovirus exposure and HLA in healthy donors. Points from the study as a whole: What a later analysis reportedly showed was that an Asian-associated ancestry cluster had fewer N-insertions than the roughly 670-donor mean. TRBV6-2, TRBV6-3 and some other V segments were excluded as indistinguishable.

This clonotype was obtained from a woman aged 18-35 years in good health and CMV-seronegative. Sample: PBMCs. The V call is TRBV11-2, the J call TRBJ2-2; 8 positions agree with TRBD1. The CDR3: CASSLIRGRRDTGELFF. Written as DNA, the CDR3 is TGTGCCAGCAGCTTAATCAGGGGGCGCCGTGATACCGGGGAGCTGTTTTTT.